The 6 T cell receptor beta chains in this list originate from one sample, sequenced in a study of shared clonotypes between healthy human individuals. The protocol was immunoSEQ multiplex PCR, while the TCRdb copy is restricted to in-frame clones and leaves out a portion. Found here are 2 million to 2.5 million clones, approximately 94% of them singletons; the top ten hold around 0.13%. Sequences were obtained from naive CD4+ T cells sorted from blood. Subset noted: CD45RA+ positively selected. All receptors derive from a man younger than 30 in good health.

The chain uses TRBV10-2 and TRBJ2-7, with D possibly TRBD1 on 7 matching bases. Germline-derived CDR1 and CDR2 are WSHSY and SAAADI. The CDR3 runs 17 residues. The V end lost 6 bases, the J end lost 1 base, and 22 bases lay between the germline ends. The CDR3 loop reads CASSPRLQGRPSYEQYF. The CDR3 DNA reads as TGCGCCAGCAGCCCCAGGCTACAGGGGAGGCCATCCTACGAGCAGTACTTC.

V gene TRBV10-3 combines with J gene TRBJ2-3; a weak D match, TRBD1 (6 bases). V was cut by 6 bases and J by 0 bases, with 10 bases left in between. The CDR3 has 14 residues. Germline V gene sequence: CDR1 ENHRY, CDR2 SYGVKD. The CDR3 bases are TGTGCCATCAGAAAGGACAGTAGCACAGATACGCAGTATTTT. It codes for CAIRKDSSTDTQYF.

V is TRBV6-1 and J is TRBJ2-5; 11 bases agree with TRBD2. With V trimmed by 4 bases and J by 5 bases, 9 bases remained unmatched. There are 16 residues in the CDR3. Germline V gene data show CDR1 as MNHNS and CDR2 as SASEGT. The DNA for the CDR3 is TGTGCCAGCAGTGCGGCTAGCGGGGGGCTAGGGGAGACCCAGTACTTC. Translating it yields CASSAASGGLGETQYF.

This chain uses TRBV14 with TRBJ2-2; weak D call: TRBD1 (6 bases). The CDR3 spans 16 residues. Germline CDR1 and CDR2: SGHDN and FVKESK. V was shortened by 2 bases and J by 4 bases, with 14 bases between the two germline ends. The chain's CDR3 is CASSQLSGVGTGELFF. The CDR3 DNA reads TGTGCCAGCAGCCAACTCTCAGGGGTGGGCACCGGGGAGCTGTTTTTT.

This clone showed up just once. The genes are TRBV5-8 and TRBJ2-1, with TRBD2 identical over 10 bases. Germline V gives CDR1 SGHTS, CDR2 YDEGEE. The CDR3 sequence is 16 residues long. With 0 bases clipped from V and 9 bases from J, the junction kept 9 bases outside the gene matches. DNA for the CDR3: TGTGCCAGCAGCTTGGCCGGGACTAGCGCGTTGGGTGAGCAGTTCTTC. The encoded protein is CASSLAGTSALGEQFF. Looking up the rest from reference TRBV5-8 and TRBJ2-1 gives the full variable domain: EAGVTQSPTHLIKTRGQQATLRCSPISGHTSVYWYQQALGLGLQFLLWYDEGEERNRGNFPPRFSGRQFPNYSSELNVNALELEDSALYLCASSLAGTSALGEQFFGPGTRLTVL.

The gene calls are TRBV19 and TRBJ1-2, with a possible D match to TRBD1 (5 bases). This CDR3 comprises 15 residues. V gave up 7 bases and J gave up 0 bases, with 15 bases separating them. Germline loops: CDR1 LNHDA, CDR2 SQIVND (reference sequence). Here the CDR3 reads CASTTGTGANYGYTF. The CDR3 DNA follows: TGTGCCAGTACCACCGGGACCGGGGCTAACTATGGCTACACCTTC.